The clone carrying this TCR beta chain has only a few counts. Its specificity is unknown. Genomic DNA of each subset was evenly split across several immunoSEQ plates. Data came from immunoSEQ multiplex PCR; TCRdb stores just in-frame clones and leaves some out. The repertoire holds 950,000 to 1,200,000 clones, about 72% seen once, with about 0.89% in the top ten. This sample was taken from a study of shared clonotypes between healthy human individuals. Whole-study context: Used for every donor were three CD4 naive, three CD4 memory, two CD8 naive and one CD8 memory plate.

CDR3 size: 12 residues. V was trimmed by 6 bases and J by 1 base, leaving 6 bases between them. CDR1 and CDR2 from the germline V gene are ENHRY and SYGVKD. General study points: In general, naive subsets displayed greater estimated richness than memory subsets did. Sample collection involved blood only; tissue repertoires are likely different.

This sequence was found in a man between 18 and 29 years old in good health. Some clones in this sample may be carry-over from other donors' samples. Sequencing used memory CD4+ T cells from PBMCs. Indicated subset: CD45RA-negative fraction. The chain recombines TRBV10-3 with TRBJ1-1, with a weak D call TRBD1 (5 bases). The CDR3 sequence: CAIRGQNTEAFF. The CDR3 region has the DNA TGTGCCATCAGAGGACAGAACACTGAAGCTTTCTTT.